This T cell receptor beta chain was found in a study of post-analysis software for immune sequencing data (dated by TCRdb to between 2014 and 2017). At the level of the whole study: Relapsing-remitting, secondary progressive and progressive-relapsing multiple sclerosis were recorded as disease courses, and subtype annotation was lacking for some patients. Patient repertoires were compared against roughly 12 previously published healthy control repertoires from donors aged about 6 to 27 years. A subset of samples was prepared in parallel using single-end sample barcoding, then pooled and co-amplified after Illumina adapter ligation.

Paper-wide results and their limitations: The multiple sclerosis patient group was slightly younger than the control group. Direct clustering with F measure showed strong co-clustering of samples prepared in the same batch, prompting a batch-effect correction. Multiple sclerosis patients had significantly lower normalized Chao1 diversity than controls, a result that suggests substantial peripheral T-cell clonal expansion.

TCR beta repertoires were profiled from peripheral blood of 13 young patients with multiple sclerosis to demonstrate the VDJtools post-analysis software. Multiple sclerosis patients were children and adolescents aged about 6 to 16 years. Receptors were amplified or captured by PCR. The data were produced on an Illumina HiSeq 2500. To reduce PCR and sequencing biases, unique molecular identifiers were incorporated into the TCR beta cDNA libraries. Every 1 to 10 million input T cells yielded approximately 500,000 cDNA molecules, meaning each molecule approximated one T cell. The patient libraries were prepared and sequenced using the same protocol as the earlier healthy control dataset. Samples belonging to the same batch were prepared together, multiplexed and sequenced on a shared HiSeq lane. The paper's data handling went like this. Raw barcoded reads were processed with MIGEC, and single-read molecular identifier groups were discarded before consensus assembly and CDR3 extraction. Clonotype tables were post-analysed with VDJtools, normalizing diversity by down-sampling all datasets to the smallest sample size. Repertoire overlap clustering matched CDR3 amino acid but not nucleotide sequences to correct batch-related cross-sample contamination. TCRdb itself trimmed the public reads at Q25 with fastp, ran MiXCR and retained productive beta chains. Rows with a matching CDR3 protein are joined into one entry that keeps the most common DNA and genes. The V and J calls follow TCRdb's processing rather than the paper's. The table for this sample lists 350,000 to 500,000 distinct CDR3 sequences; roughly 40% of them were counted only once. 7.6% of the sample belongs to the ten largest clones.

A few counts support this clonotype. What this receptor recognizes is not known. Within one base of it there is no much larger clone, and no base qualities were kept. Sequencing used blood. The sequence came from a girl aged 2 to 9 with multiple sclerosis.

The DNA reads as follows: TGTGCCAGTAGTATAGATCGGGGGGGGACCCGGACCTACAATGAGCAGTTCTTC. It specifies CASSIDRGGTRTYNEQFF. The chain is assembled from TRBV19 and TRBJ2-1, with TRBD2 identical over 8 junction bases. The CDR3 has 18 amino acids, counting the end cysteine and phenylalanine. Just the 54-base CDR3 DNA is kept, in frame starting at base 1. Relative to germline, V is missing 0 bases and J is missing 2 bases, with 9 bases of the junction outside any gene match. The CDR1 and CDR2 encoded by the germline V gene (reference sequence) are LNHDA and SQIVND.